Included here is one TCR beta chain sequence, with context. Its antigen remains unidentified. No quality values exist for individual bases; no much larger clone is one base distant. This record belongs to a study of blood T cells in healthy people across ages (dated by TCRdb to about 2015). A note on the overall study: In model experiments, template switching captured roughly one uniquely barcoded TCR beta cDNA molecule for every two T cells. To avoid experimental bias, donors of different ages were distributed randomly across sequencing lanes. Age-related changes in TCR beta repertoire diversity were measured in the study by deep sequencing normalized with unique cDNA molecular identifiers. The study analyzed two additional independent replicas of 1 million unique cDNA reads from the same blood draw for two donors, one aged 18 to 30 and one aged 80 or older. The donors were divided into four age groups: young (average around 16 years), middle-aged (approximately 39), aged (about 56) and long-lived (around 87).

Here is what the overall study found, with its caveats: Estimates of total diversity based on one million sequenced T cells were regarded as lower bounds and as underestimates. There was a strong correlation between observed TCR beta diversity and the percentage of naive T cells measured by flow cytometry. Since profiling was done on bulk unsorted PBMCs, naive and antigen-experienced compartments could not be conclusively compared. The long-lived group showed more naive CD4+ T cells, fewer expanded clones and increased TCR diversity than the aged group, suggesting age selection. Observed TCR beta diversity per million T cells fell roughly linearly with age, and a significant reduction was already apparent by age roughly 41. Because the CMV infection status of the donors was unknown, age-related changes in expanded clonotypes may potentially have been confounded.

The library was produced with 5' RACE. TCRdb records Illumina HiSeq 2500 as the sequencer. A second PCR of roughly 6 to 12 cycles was performed with a sample-barcoded 5' primer and a J-beta primer mix. A template-switch 5' adaptor carrying 12 random nucleotides introduced a unique molecular identifier onto each TCR beta cDNA molecule. At least 2.5 million CDR3-containing paired-end reads were obtained from each sample. First-strand cDNA was synthesized from all RNA with the Mint cDNA synthesis kit, primed by a TRBC-specific oligonucleotide. Following uracil-DNA glycosylase treatment, a first 18-cycle PCR with universal primers M1SS and BC2_uni_R was performed on all cDNA. The original pipeline was this. Normalization of each sample was performed by random selection of 1 million high-quality reads, each carrying a distinct molecular identifier. Instead of being binned into consensus sequences, reads with shared molecular identifiers were discarded. MiTCR, with a Q25 quality threshold and the strictest error-elimination algorithm, was used for CDR3 identification, clonotype clustering and error correction. Lower-bound total TCR beta diversity was estimated with a nonparametric unseen species model using Euler transformation. The raw public reads went through TCRdb reprocessing: fastp at Q25, MiXCR clone calling, in-frame beta chains kept. Identical CDR3 proteins give one entry, which carries the most common genes and DNA. The V and J calls, along with clone size, are taken from TCRdb and not from the paper's own processing. Present in this sample are 600,000 to 1,000,000 distinct CDR3 sequences, about 62% of which were seen just once. About 20% of the sample goes to the ten largest clones.

The donors were 40 or so Caucasian individuals from Russia, aged roughly 6 to 100 years, who were systemically healthy. Ten milliliters of peripheral blood were drawn from each donor into EDTA-treated Vacutainer tubes. Ficoll-Paque density-gradient centrifugation was used to isolate PBMCs, with at least 7 million obtained per sample. Trizol reagent was used to extract total RNA from the PBMCs, yielding at least 6 micrograms per sample. Naive CD45RAhigh/CD27high T cell percentages were measured by flow cytometry on a PBMC aliquot from every donor. The TCR originated in a man aged 30-40 years in good health. Source material: blood.

The nucleotide sequence reads TGTGCCAGCAGCTACCGACTAGGGGTAGTTGGAGATACGCAGTATTTT. Translation gives CASSYRLGVVGDTQYF. Recombination joined TRBV11-2 with TRBJ2-3; the D segment could be TRBD2, given 6 matching bases. In the germline V gene, CDR1 corresponds to SGHAT and CDR2 to FQNNGV. The V end loses 4 bases and the J end loses 5 bases, and a stretch of 19 bases separates them. Measured from the cysteine to the phenylalanine, the CDR3 is 16 residues long. Only the CDR3 region is kept as DNA, spanning 48 bases read in frame from base 1.